The 12 T cell receptor beta chains below were found in one sample sequenced in a study of immune heterogeneity within non-small cell lung tumors. For the TCR beta CDR3, multiplex PCR with 32 V and 13 J primers performed the amplification. TCRdb passed the multiplex PCR reads through MiXCR, listing each CDR3 protein once. The table has fewer than 15,000 distinct CDR3 sequences, 25% to 35% seen once. Template was bulk tumor genomic DNA, 500 to 650 ng per sample. Primary tumors were biopsied several times each, far apart, intraoperatively. Curative surgical treatment was performed in patients who had newly diagnosed, untreated non-small cell lung cancer. Sequencing was performed on lung tumor tissue. These receptor sequences come from a man aged 40-50 years with non-small cell lung cancer.

The chain employs TRBV29-1 and TRBJ2-4, with D maybe TRBD1 (5 bases). Germline V gene lookup returns CDR1 SQVTM and CDR2 ANQGSEA. This CDR3 has 15 amino acids. V was cut by 5 bases and J by 0 bases, with 14 bases left in between. CDR3 protein: CSVTDRPTAKNIQYF. CDR3 nucleotide sequence: TGCAGCGTTACTGACAGACCGACAGCCAAAAACATTCAGTACTTC. The variable domain in full, with the rest retrieved from reference TRBV29-1 and TRBJ2-4, is SAVISQKPSRDICQRGTSLTIQCQVDSQVTMMFWYRQQPGQSLTLIATANQGSEATYESGFVIDKFPISRPNLTFSTLTVSNMSPEDSSIYLCSVTDRPTAKNIQYFGAGTRLSVL.

By frequency in the sample, this clonotype is medium-sized. The rearrangement links TRBV20-1 to TRBJ2-3; 10 bases line up with TRBD2. Looked up from germline, CDR1 is DFQATT and CDR2 is SNEGSKA (reference sequence). Unmatched junction bases numbered 9, after V lost 6 bases and J lost 6 bases. The CDR3 has 14 residues. The CDR3 DNA follows: TGCAGTGCAGAACTAGCGGGGCTAGGCGATACGCAGTATTTT. Residues: CSAELAGLGDTQYF.

Regarding this clonotype: A much larger clone differs by one base, so this may be a read error. The chain is built from TRBV19 and TRBJ1-1, with TRBD1 as a possible D gene (5 bases). The CDR3 runs 13 residues. Germline V gene data show CDR1 as LNHDA and CDR2 as SQIVND (reference sequence). CDR3 amino acids: CARSMSRGSQAFF. Here the CDR3 DNA reads TGTGCCAGAAGTATGTCTCGGGGGAGTCAAGCTTTCTTT.

This chain joins TRBV9 and TRBJ2-1; D may correspond to TRBD1 or TRBD2 (5 bases each). Trimming pared 3 bases from V and 1 base from J, leaving 11 bases between. CDR1 is SGDLS and CDR2 is YYNGEE in the germline V gene. CDR3 length: 15 amino acids. The CDR3 spells CASSGRGDSYNEQFF. The CDR3 coding sequence is TGTGCCAGCAGCGGAAGAGGGGATTCCTACAATGAGCAGTTCTTC.

This clonotype is medium-sized by share. CDR3: CASMGGFPTEAFF. Here the CDR3 DNA reads TGTGCCAGCATGGGTGGGTTCCCCACTGAAGCTTTCTTT. The rearrangement joins TRBV2 to TRBJ1-1; D remains unclear. Looked up from germline, CDR1 is SNHLY and CDR2 is FYNNEI. The CDR3 totals 13 residues. Trimming left V 7 bases short and J 4 bases short, with 13 bases between.

This clonotype is termed medium-sized. The gene calls are TRBV30 and TRBJ2-7, with D possibly being TRBD2 (5 bases). CDR1 is GTSNPN, CDR2 SVGIG, per germline (reference sequence). The CDR3 runs to 12 residues. Trimming stripped 2 bases from V and 7 bases from J, with 12 bases between. CDR3 protein: CAWSREGGEQYF. CDR3 nucleotide sequence: TGTGCCTGGAGTAGAGAGGGTGGGGAGCAGTACTTC. Combining the CDR3 with reference TRBV30 and TRBJ2-7 gives the whole variable domain SQTIHQWPATLVQPVGSPLSLECTVEGTSNPNLYWYRQAAGRGLQLLFYSVGIGQISSEVPQNLSASRPQDRQFILSSKKLLLSDSGFYLCAWSREGGEQYFGPGTRLTVT.

This clonotype turned up a few times. The chain couples TRBV7-9 to TRBJ2-3, with D possibly being TRBD1 or TRBD2 (5 bases each). This CDR3 has 17 amino acids. V was trimmed by 1 base and J by 3 bases, leaving 17 bases between them. Germline V gives CDR1 SEHNR, CDR2 FQNEAQ (reference sequence). This CDR3 is CASSLVHGGLGTDTQYF. CDR3 DNA: TGTGCCAGCAGCTTAGTTCATGGGGGTTTAGGGACAGATACGCAGTATTTT.

A few counts support this clonotype. V usage is TRBV5-1 and J usage is TRBJ2-2; D not certain. In germline, CDR1 is SGHRS, CDR2 YFSETQ. V dropped 0 bases and J dropped 6 bases, with 6 bases sitting between them. The CDR3 contains 13 residues. CDR3 protein: CASSLEASGELFF. The DNA of the CDR3 is TGCGCCAGCAGCTTGGAGGCGTCCGGGGAGCTGTTTTTT.

About this clonotype itself: A single base separates this from a much larger clone, so it may be a read error. The V call is TRBV5-1, the J call TRBJ1-1, with 7 bases aligning to TRBD1. Germline loops: CDR1 SGHRS, CDR2 YFSETQ. The V gene end was trimmed by 3 bases and the J gene end by 1 base; junction bases not matched to a gene: 6. The CDR3 consists of 15 residues. The CDR3 loop is CASSSSGQPNTEAFF. The DNA for the CDR3 is TGCGCCAGCAGCTCGTCGGGACAGCCGAACACTGAAGCTTTCTTT.

The chain joins TRBV19 to TRBJ2-5; no clear D gene. This CDR3 region has 18 residues. Germline V gives CDR1 LNHDA, CDR2 SQIVND (reference sequence). The V gene lost 6 bases and the J gene lost 1 base, with 24 bases spanning the gap. The CDR3 is CASSPRISPNVVQETQYF. In DNA, the CDR3 is TGTGCCAGTAGCCCCCGTATCAGCCCAAACGTCGTCCAAGAGACCCAGTACTTC.

This clonotype was observed many times. The chain uses TRBV28 and TRBJ2-3, with 7 positions matching TRBD1. Germline CDR1 reads MDHEN; CDR2 reads SYDVKM. The CDR3 spans 13 residues. The V segment lost 8 bases and the J segment 3 bases; nucleotides outside the gene matches: 5. CDR3 nucleotides: TGTGCCAGCCGTAGACAGGGAACAGATACGCAGTATTTT. This encodes CASRRQGTDTQYF.

Relative to its sample, this clonotype is medium-sized. This chain's CDR3 is CSARPEREGLWEQYF. The CDR3 nucleotides read TGCAGTGCTAGACCGGAGCGGGAGGGACTCTGGGAGCAGTACTTC. The J gene is TRBJ2-7, the V gene TRBV20-1; 10 nucleotides align to TRBD2. V lost 2 bases to trimming and J lost 7 bases; unmatched junction nucleotides: 11. Looked up from germline, CDR1 is DFQATT and CDR2 is SNEGSKA (reference sequence). The CDR3 has 15 amino acids.